The rows below give T cell receptor beta chains drawn from one sample of a study of T cell repertoires in cytomegalovirus infection. TCRdb processed the reads anew with MiXCR; each CDR3 protein has one entry. The data show over 250,000 distinct CDR3 sequences, about 26% seen once. The sequencing input was PBMCs. Receptors originate from a human donor in good health (CMV status not recorded). Some clones in this sample may be carry-over from other donors' samples. Both conserved end residues are part of each CDR3. A D gene is named only where the DNA matches it firmly. Not all rows give a size; the values are once, few, many and, for expanded clones, a class.

abundance,j_gene,d_gene,v_gene,CDR3nt,CDR3aa
NA,TRBJ2-7,NA,TRBV28,TGTGCCAGCAGTCCTACTCGGGGCTTCTACGAGCAGTACTTC,CASSPTRGFYEQYF
once,TRBJ2-2,NA,TRBV3-1,TGTGCCAGCAGCCAAGGAGCCAGCCCAAACACCGGGGAGCTGTTTTTT,CASSQGASPNTGELFF
many,TRBJ1-5,NA,TRBV7-2,TGTGCCAGCAGCGTTTTCGATAGCAATCAGCCCCAGCATTTT,CASSVFDSNQPQHF
NA,TRBJ1-3,NA,TRBV10-3,TGTGCCATCAGCAACTCTGGAAACACCATATATTTT,CAISNSGNTIYF
NA,TRBJ2-5,NA,TRBV10-3,TGTGCCATCAGTCAGGGAAACCAAGAGACCCAGTACTTC,CAISQGNQETQYF
NA,TRBJ1-1,NA,TRBV5-6,TGTGCCAGCTGCCGAGAGGGGACGAACACTGAAGCTTTCTTT,CASCREGTNTEAFF
NA,TRBJ2-7,TRBD2,TRBV29-1,TGCAGCGTTGGCCTCACTAGCGGGAAACCCTACGAGCAGTACTTC,CSVGLTSGKPYEQYF
NA,TRBJ1-5,TRBD1,TRBV20-1,TGCAGTGCGAACGCCGGGACAGGGAATCAGCCCCAGCATTTT,CSANAGTGNQPQHF
NA,TRBJ2-7,NA,TRBV7-9,TGTGCCAGCAGCTGGACCGAATACGAGCAGTACTTC,CASSWTEYEQYF
many,TRBJ2-1,TRBD2,TRBV11-2,TGTGCCAGCAGCTCAGGACTAGCGGGACCCTTCGATGAGCAGTTCTTC,CASSSGLAGPFDEQFF
once,TRBJ2-1,TRBD2,TRBV5-1,TGCGCCAGCAGCGCCGAACTAGCGGGGGTTCGGAATGAGCAGTTCTTC,CASSAELAGVRNEQFF
few,TRBJ2-2,NA,TRBV20-1,TGCAGTGCTAGAGGAATATCCGGGGAGCTGTTTTTT,CSARGISGELFF
many,TRBJ2-4,TRBD1,TRBV7-2,TGTGCCAGCAGCTTAGCTTCCGGGACAGGGATAAACATTCAGTACTTC,CASSLASGTGINIQYF
NA,TRBJ1-5,TRBD1,TRBV6-6,TGTGCCAGCAGTCACGGGACAGGGGCGGTGGCGCCCCAGCATTTT,CASSHGTGAVAPQHF
NA,TRBJ1-2,NA,TRBV7-2,NA,CASSFWRGQDDGYTF
many,TRBJ1-4,TRBD1,TRBV7-2,TGTGCCAGCAGCCCCGGACAGGGAAGTGAAAAACTGTTTTTT,CASSPGQGSEKLFF
NA,TRBJ2-2,TRBD1,TRBV5-5,TGTGCCAGCAGCCGACAGGGGATCGGGGAGCTGTTTTTT,CASSRQGIGELFF
NA,TRBJ2-5,NA,TRBV7-2,TGTGCCAGCAGCCCTAGGGGGGGGAGGGCCGGAGAGACCCAGTACTTC,CASSPRGGRAGETQYF
few,TRBJ1-5,NA,TRBV5-1,TGCGCCAGCAGCTTGGAGGGCACCCCAGGTCAGCCCCAGCATTTT,CASSLEGTPGQPQHF
few,TRBJ2-1,NA,TRBV11-2,TGTGCCAGCAGCCCTATCCTGTACAATGAGCAGTTCTTC,CASSPILYNEQFF
once,TRBJ2-7,TRBD2,TRBV11-2,TGTGCCAGCAGCTTAGTAAGCGGGGGGGACCGGCAGTACTTC,CASSLVSGGDRQYF
NA,TRBJ1-1,NA,TRBV12-3/TRBV12-4,TGTGCCAGCAGTTTAGGCAGCGTTCGCATGAACACTGAAGCTTTCTTT,CASSLGSVRMNTEAFF
many,TRBJ1-5,NA,TRBV7-2,TGTGCCAGCAGCTTAATCAGGAGCAATCAGCCCCAGCATTTT,CASSLIRSNQPQHF